The 13 T cell receptor beta chains below all came from one sample that was sequenced in a study of T cells in Graves' hyperthyroidism and ophthalmopathy. Researchers amplified the TCR beta CDR3 regions from RNA transcripts. First-round RT-PCR with HTBI primers amplified the TCR CDR3 region. TCRdb independently ran MiXCR on the multiplex PCR reads; one entry per CDR3 protein. The top ten hold 18% of the sample, which has 500,000 to 700,000 distinct CDR3 sequences, approximately 16% seen once. The sample was blood. All receptors come from a woman between 18 and 29 years old with Graves' hyperthyroidism.

This clonotype was detected many times. The chain joins TRBV27 to TRBJ2-5, with D hard to call. Trimming took 4 bases from V and 2 from J, leaving 8 bases between them. The CDR3 covers 13 residues. Germline loops: CDR1 MNHEY, CDR2 SMNVEV (reference sequence). Here the CDR3 DNA reads TGTGCCAGCAGTTCCACGCATCAAGAGACCCAGTACTTC. It translates to CASSSTHQETQYF.

This clonotype has a handful of counts. The chain couples TRBV7-9 to TRBJ2-1, with D hard to call. Germline V gene lookup returns CDR1 SEHNR and CDR2 FQNEAQ (reference sequence). The germline V and J ends were trimmed by 5 bases and 10 bases, with 15 bases remaining between them. The CDR3 length is 13 residues. CDR3 sequence (DNA): TGTGCCAGCAGCCCAGGACGGACGGAGGAGCAGTTCTTC. It translates to CASSPGRTEEQFF.

In this sample, this clonotype turned up a few times. The chain recombines TRBV14 with TRBJ2-7, with a possible D match to TRBD1 (6 bases). CDR1 SGHDN and CDR2 FVKESK come from the germline V gene. Trimming stripped 0 bases from V and 5 bases from J, with 14 bases between. CDR3 size: 15 residues. The CDR3 sequence: CASSQEWGQIHEQYF. The CDR3 coding sequence is TGTGCCAGCAGCCAAGAGTGGGGACAAATCCACGAGCAGTACTTC.

In this sample, this clonotype turned up a few times. Compared with germline, one end of the junction differs, possibly owing to a read error. This chain links TRBV13 with TRBJ1-5, with no clear D. Germline V gene data show CDR1 as PRHDT and CDR2 as FYEKMQ (reference sequence). The CDR3 runs to 12 residues. The CDR3 reads CASGLSDQPQHF. The CDR3 coding sequence is TGTGCCAGCGGCTTGTCTGATCAGCCCCAGCATTTT.

This clonotype was recorded at least ten times. CDR3 amino acids: CASRLTQGGIYGYTF. The CDR3 nucleotides read TGTGCCAGCAGACTTACCCAGGGGGGGATCTATGGCTACACCTTC. The chain carries TRBV27 and TRBJ1-2, with TRBD1 matching over 7 bases. Germline V lookup: CDR1 MNHEY, CDR2 SMNVEV (reference sequence). This CDR3 comprises 15 residues. After removal of 6 bases from V and 4 bases from J, the junction contained 11 bases not matched to a gene.

This clonotype appeared a few times. The chain uses TRBV19 and TRBJ1-1, with D unclear. The CDR3 loop spans 11 amino acids. Germline-derived CDR1 and CDR2 are LNHDA and SQIVND (reference sequence). V shed 10 bases and J shed 5 bases, with 11 bases lying between them. The CDR3 DNA is TGTGCCACCCAACGCCGGACTGAAGCTTTCTTT. The encoded protein is CATQRRTEAFF. The variable domain in full, with the rest retrieved from reference TRBV19 and TRBJ1-1, is DGGITQSPKYLFRKEGQNVTLSCEQNLNHDAMYWYRQDPGQGLRLIYYSQIVNDFQKGDIAEGYSVSREKKESFPLTVTSAQKNPTAFYLCATQRRTEAFFGQGTRLTVV.

This clonotype was detected ten times or more. The gene calls are TRBV11-2 and TRBJ2-7, with D maybe TRBD1 (6 bases). From germline, CDR1 is SGHAT and CDR2 FQNNGV. The CDR3 contains 15 residues. Between the trimmed V and J ends, which lost 0 bases and 3 bases, there was a span of 12 bases. The CDR3 here is CASSLEGRGFYEQYF. In DNA, the CDR3 is TGTGCCAGCAGCTTAGAGGGCAGGGGATTCTACGAGCAGTACTTC.

Many counts were recorded for this clonotype. The chain uses TRBV7-2 and TRBJ1-2; 8 nucleotides align to TRBD1. Germline V lookup: CDR1 SGHTA, CDR2 FQGNSA. V trimming: 5 bases; J trimming: 6 bases; junction bases outside the gene matches: 20. The CDR3 is 18 residues long. The CDR3, as DNA: TGTGCCAGCAGCCGAAAAGGGCTCAGGGGGCGATCAATCAATGGCTACACCTTC. It translates to CASSRKGLRGRSINGYTF.

Only a few counts were recorded for this clonotype. V usage is TRBV15 and J usage is TRBJ1-1; maybe TRBD1 (5 bases). The germline CDR1 and CDR2 sequences are LNHNV and YYDKDF (reference sequence). The ends were cut back, 5 bases at V and 4 bases at J, with 11 bases in the middle. The CDR3 is 13 residues long. The CDR3 protein is CATSARESTEAFF. DNA for the CDR3: TGTGCCACCAGCGCCAGGGAGAGCACTGAAGCTTTCTTT.

The V gene is TRBV5-4, the J gene TRBJ1-2, with a weak D call TRBD1 (5 bases). Germline V lookup: CDR1 SGHNT, CDR2 YYREEE (reference sequence). The CDR3 consists of 14 residues. V dropped 1 base and J dropped 5 bases, with 12 bases sitting between them. DNA for the CDR3: TGTGCCAGCAGCTTGCAGCAGGGACTTTATGGCTACACCTTC. Amino acid sequence: CASSLQQGLYGYTF.

In its sample, this clonotype was seen many times. The V and J genes are TRBV5-4 and TRBJ2-7; D is possibly TRBD2 (6 bases). Deletions cut 4 bases from V and 3 bases from J, with 23 bases between. This CDR3 region has 17 residues. The germline gives CDR1 SGHNT, CDR2 YYREEE (reference sequence). This CDR3 is CASSRGRRLGAVYEQYF. CDR3 nucleotide sequence: TGTGCCAGCAGCCGCGGCAGGAGACTAGGGGCGGTCTACGAGCAGTACTTC.

This clonotype was seen repeatedly, ten times or more. This chain uses TRBV7-9 with TRBJ2-1; 13 nucleotides match TRBD2. The germline V gene encodes CDR1 SEHNR and CDR2 FQNEAQ (reference sequence). The CDR3 length is 15 residues. Unmatched junction bases numbered 6, after V lost 5 bases and J lost 8 bases. The CDR3 DNA follows: TGTGCCAGCAGCCCAACTAGCGGGGGGGGGGATGAGCAGTTCTTC. The encoded protein is CASSPTSGGGDEQFF.

This clonotype came up many times. The chain employs TRBV7-8 and TRBJ1-4; maybe TRBD1 (5 bases). There are 13 residues in the CDR3. With 1 base removed from V and 5 bases from J, the gap between germline ends came to 5 bases. Germline CDR1 and CDR2: SGHVS and FQNEAQ. CDR3 sequence (DNA): TGTGCCAGCAGCTTAGACAGGAATGAAAAACTGTTTTTT. Protein sequence: CASSLDRNEKLFF.